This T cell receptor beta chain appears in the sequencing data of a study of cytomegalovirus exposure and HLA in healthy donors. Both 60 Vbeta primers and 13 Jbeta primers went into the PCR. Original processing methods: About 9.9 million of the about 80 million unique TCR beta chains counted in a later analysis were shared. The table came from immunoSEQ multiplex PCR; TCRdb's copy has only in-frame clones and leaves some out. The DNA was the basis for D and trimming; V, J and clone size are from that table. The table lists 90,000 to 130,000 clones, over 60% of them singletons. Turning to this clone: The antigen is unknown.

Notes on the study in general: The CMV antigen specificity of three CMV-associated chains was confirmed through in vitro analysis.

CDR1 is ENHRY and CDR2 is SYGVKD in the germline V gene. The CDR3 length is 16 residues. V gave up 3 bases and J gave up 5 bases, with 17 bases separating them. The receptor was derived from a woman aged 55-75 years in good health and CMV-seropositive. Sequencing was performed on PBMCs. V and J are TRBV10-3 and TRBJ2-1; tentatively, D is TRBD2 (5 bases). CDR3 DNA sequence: TGTGCCATCAGTGATGATTATGACTATAGCCACAATGAGCAGTTCTTC. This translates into CAISDDYDYSHNEQFF.